Listed here are 17 T cell receptor beta chains from one sample, sequenced in a study of shared clonotypes between healthy human individuals. The naive CD8 population came from CD45RO-negative cells selected for CCR7, without terminally differentiated effector memory CD45RA+ cells. Produced via immunoSEQ multiplex PCR; TCRdb's table is partial and in-frame only. Of hundreds of thousands of clones listed, about 91% are singletons. Source material: naive CD8+ T cells sorted from blood. Source of these receptors: a man younger than 45 in good health.

The chain joins TRBV2 to TRBJ2-2, with 9 bases aligning to TRBD2. Unmatched junction bases numbered 5, after V lost 0 bases and J lost 6 bases. CDR3 length equals 16 residues. Germline-derived CDR1 and CDR2 are SNHLY and FYNNEI. CDR3 protein: CASSEASGRFSGELFF. The CDR3 nucleotides are TGTGCCAGCAGTGAAGCTAGCGGGAGATTCTCCGGGGAGCTGTTTTTT.

The chain has TRBV30 and TRBJ1-1; the D gene is possibly TRBD1 (6 bases). The CDR3 loop spans 13 amino acids. Germline values: CDR1 GTSNPN, CDR2 SVGIG (reference sequence). Trimming removed 3 bases at V and 2 bases at J, with 10 bases between. The CDR3 protein is CAWRMTGNTEAFF. CDR3 nucleotides: TGTGCCTGGAGAATGACAGGAAACACTGAAGCTTTCTTT.

The CDR3 loop reads CASSPSRQGGYEQYF. In DNA form, the CDR3 reads TGCGCCAGCAGCCCGTCGCGGCAGGGGGGTTACGAGCAGTACTTC. The chain joins TRBV4-1 to TRBJ2-7, with TRBD1 as a possible D gene (7 bases). Trimming took off 4 bases at V and 4 bases at J, with 17 bases between the two ends. The CDR3 is made up of 15 amino acids. The germline V gene has CDR1 MGHRA and CDR2 YSYEKL.

This clone was seen just once. The chain uses TRBV5-5 and TRBJ2-7; D is ambiguous. Trimming left V 5 bases short and J 4 bases short, with 10 bases between. This CDR3 comprises 12 residues. CDR1 and CDR2 (germline): SGHKS, YYEKEE (reference sequence). The CDR3 loop reads CASRDQWYEQYF. For the CDR3, the DNA is TGTGCCAGCAGGGATCAGTGGTACGAGCAGTACTTC.

This chain uses TRBV10-2 with TRBJ2-1, with 11 bases that match TRBD2. The ends lost 7 bases at V and 7 bases at J; junction bases unmatched: 9. This CDR3 contains 15 residues. Germline loops: CDR1 WSHSY, CDR2 SAAADI. The CDR3 sequence: CASTHGTSGLNEQFF. CDR3 bases: TGCGCCAGCACCCATGGGACTAGCGGATTAAATGAGCAGTTCTTC.

This sequence joins TRBV5-4 and TRBJ2-7, with a possible D match to TRBD2 (5 bases). CDR3 length: 13 residues. CDR1 is SGHNT and CDR2 is YYREEE in the germline V gene (reference sequence). Trimming took off 2 bases at V and 2 bases at J, with 8 bases between the two ends. The CDR3 reads CASSFAGTYEQYF. In DNA form, the CDR3 reads TGTGCCAGCAGCTTCGCCGGGACCTACGAGCAGTACTTC.

The chain joins TRBV27 to TRBJ2-1; D not certain. CDR1 is MNHEY, CDR2 SMNVEV, per germline (reference sequence). Trimming left V 5 bases short and J 5 bases short, with 22 bases between. This CDR3 has 17 residues. The CDR3 reads CASSPPDASFRNNEQFF. CDR3 bases: TGTGCCAGCAGTCCCCCGGACGCCAGTTTCCGTAACAATGAGCAGTTCTTC.

The CDR3 region is CASSLWGERSYEQYF. CDR3 DNA: TGTGCCAGCAGTTTATGGGGGGAGCGGAGCTACGAGCAGTACTTC. V usage is TRBV28 and J usage is TRBJ2-7; D might be TRBD1 or TRBD2, each matching 5 bases. Trimming took 0 bases from V and 3 from J, leaving 12 bases between them. From germline, CDR1 is MDHEN and CDR2 SYDVKM. The CDR3 loop spans 15 amino acids.

The chain joins TRBV7-9 to TRBJ2-7; no reliable D call. This CDR3 has 15 residues. The ends were cut back, 1 base at V and 5 bases at J, with 15 bases in the middle. Per the germline V gene, CDR1 is SEHNR and CDR2 is FQNEAQ (reference sequence). The chain's CDR3 is CASSLGVSAVDEQYF. The CDR3 coding sequence is TGTGCCAGCAGCTTAGGCGTTTCTGCAGTAGACGAGCAGTACTTC.

V and J are TRBV29-1 and TRBJ2-7, with D unresolved. From germline, CDR1 is SQVTM and CDR2 ANQGSEA. V was shortened by 6 bases and J by 5 bases, with 8 bases between the two germline ends. The CDR3 runs 10 residues. The CDR3 is CSVWKDEQYF. The CDR3, as DNA: TGCAGCGTGTGGAAGGACGAGCAGTACTTC.

The sample holds one count of this clone. The CDR3 here is CASGTGDRFYEQYF. CDR3 nucleotide sequence: TGTGCCAGTGGCACCGGGGACAGATTCTACGAGCAGTACTTC. The chain joins TRBV19 to TRBJ2-7; 7 bases match TRBD1. With V trimmed by 8 bases and J by 3 bases, 10 bases remained unmatched. This CDR3 contains 14 residues. CDR1 LNHDA and CDR2 SQIVND come from the germline V gene (reference sequence).

V gene TRBV7-2 combines with J gene TRBJ1-1; D gene unclear. Trimming cost V 2 bases and J 1 base, with 8 bases left between them. Germline loops: CDR1 SGHTA, CDR2 FQGNSA. The CDR3 length is 14 residues. DNA for the CDR3: TGTGCCAGCAGCTTAAACACGGGGAACACTGAAGCTTTCTTT. Its translation is CASSLNTGNTEAFF.

This clone was counted a single time. This same CDR3 is encoded by further DNA sequences in the sample. This chain uses TRBV27 with TRBJ2-7; 7 bases are a match to TRBD2. This CDR3 is 14 amino acids long. The V gene end was trimmed by 0 bases and the J gene end by 2 bases; junction bases not matched to a gene: 1. Germline V gives CDR1 MNHEY, CDR2 SMNVEV (reference sequence). The CDR3 loop is CASSLSAGTYEQYF. CDR3 nucleotides: TGTGCCAGCAGTTTATCAGCGGGAACCTACGAGCAGTACTTC.

The V call is TRBV5-4, the J call TRBJ2-1; 8 bases line up with TRBD2. The CDR3 runs to 16 residues. Germline lookup yields CDR1 SGHNT and CDR2 YYREEE (reference sequence). J gave up 3 bases and V 3 bases, and 8 bases lay outside the gene matches. CDR3 sequence: CASSSITGRDYNEQFF. In nucleotides, the CDR3 is TGTGCCAGCAGCTCGATCACCGGGAGGGACTACAATGAGCAGTTCTTC.

This clone was seen only a few times. The chain employs TRBV9 and TRBJ2-7; D possibly corresponds to TRBD1 (5 bases). Trimming shortened V by 6 bases and J by 4 bases, and 14 bases separated the two germline ends. The CDR3 contains 13 residues. Germline CDR1 is SGDLS and CDR2 is YYNGEE. The CDR3 nucleotides are TGTGCCAGCAACAAGGGGTCGGCTTACGAGCAGTACTTC. This codes for CASNKGSAYEQYF.

The rearrangement links TRBV10-3 to TRBJ2-5; D is undetermined. The CDR3 runs 15 residues. The V gene lost 6 bases and the J gene lost 1 base, with 15 bases spanning the gap. Germline values: CDR1 ENHRY, CDR2 SYGVKD. CDR3 amino acids: CAISFSGQLQETQYF. DNA for the CDR3: TGTGCCATCAGCTTTAGTGGTCAGCTCCAAGAGACCCAGTACTTC.

The genes are TRBV2 and TRBJ2-2; no firm D call. The CDR3 totals 14 residues. Germline loops: CDR1 SNHLY, CDR2 FYNNEI. Trimming stripped 1 base from V and 4 bases from J, with 7 bases between. DNA of the CDR3: TGTGCCAGCAGTGAAGGGCGGAGCACCGGGGAGCTGTTTTTT. It is translated as CASSEGRSTGELFF.